This T cell receptor beta chain was captured in a study of metastatic and nonmetastatic thyroid tumors (TCRdb year 2020). Broadly, across the study: Repertoires were compared across peripheral blood and tumor or nodule tissue samples from malignant and benign thyroid patients.

From the cysteine up to the phenylalanine, the CDR3 has a length of 15 residues. Of all the DNA, just the CDR3 is kept, 45 bases in frame from base 1. Compared with germline, V lacks 2 bases and J lacks 6 bases; bases without a gene match: 9. CDR1 is given as MNHEY and CDR2 as SMNVEV, both from the germline V gene (reference sequence). Libraries came from PCR. For sequencing, an Illumina HiSeq 4000 was employed. The TCR beta-chain CDR3 region of each patient was profiled by high-throughput sequencing. The source study handled its data this way. CDR3 differences across clinicopathological groups were used to build a classifier for discriminating distant-metastatic papillary thyroid cancer patients. The Shannon index was used to measure repertoire diversity, and the Morisita-Horn index was used to measure how similar tumor and blood repertoires were. TCRdb itself trimmed the public reads at Q25 with fastp, ran MiXCR and retained productive beta chains. These V and J calls derive from TCRdb rather than the authors' analysis. The sample table records some 19,000 clones; about a quarter of these occur just once. The ten largest clones represent under 12% of the sample.

This clone was seen only a few times. Its binding antigen is unknown. No much larger clonotype is one base removed from it; base qualities were not supplied. What the research found in general, with its limitations: TCR beta diversity was reported as significantly higher in malignant tumors than in benign nodules, in both blood and tumor samples.

None of the patients had been given any treatment before thyroid surgery. The study retrospectively analysed patient clinical samples collected from about 2012 to 2018 using T-cell receptor beta sequencing. The sequencing sample was made of tumor tissue. The TCR sequence derives from a female donor with papillary thyroid cancer or a benign thyroid nodule (not recorded which). Some clones in this sample may be carry-over from other donors' samples. The receptor chain draws on TRBV27 and TRBJ2-7; 8 central nucleotides agree with TRBD2. The nucleotide sequence reads as follows: TGTGCCAGCAGTTTAGTGGCGGGAGGATCTACCGAGCAGTACTTC. It codes for CASSLVAGGSTEQYF.